Given below is one T cell receptor (beta chain) in context. What it recognizes is unknown. It was with 60 Vbeta and 13 Jbeta primers that the PCR ran. The method was immunoSEQ multiplex PCR; TCRdb's version includes in-frame clones alone and lacks a portion of them. The profile shows 65,000 to 90,000 clones, roughly 82% of them singletons. This sample is drawn from a study of cytomegalovirus exposure and HLA in healthy donors. At the level of the study: Early release data held some 80 million unique TCRs from HLA-typed donors.

Overall study results and limits: Using a false discovery rate of 0.05, a later analysis showed that 16,951 TCR beta sequences were associated with HLA alleles. Sequencing probably produced one cluster of sequence variants that were highly shared.

Trimming cost V 5 bases and J 0 bases; bases outside gene matches: 7. CDR3 length equals 18 residues. Germline CDR1 is SGHVS and CDR2 is FQNEAQ. The material sequenced was PBMCs. This TCR was sampled from a man in his 70s in good health and CMV-seronegative. V and J are TRBV7-8 and TRBJ2-3; 14 bases are shared with TRBD2. This CDR3 reads CASSPRLAGGTSTDTQYF. The DNA for the CDR3 is TGTGCCAGCAGCCCCCGACTAGCGGGGGGGACTAGCACAGATACGCAGTATTTT. Looking up the rest from reference TRBV7-8 and TRBJ2-3 gives the full variable domain: GAGVSQSPRYKVAKRGQDVALRCDPISGHVSLFWYQQALGQGPEFLTYFQNEAQLDKSGLPSDRFFAERPEGSVSTLKIQRTQQEDSAVYLCASSPRLAGGTSTDTQYFGPGTRLTVL.